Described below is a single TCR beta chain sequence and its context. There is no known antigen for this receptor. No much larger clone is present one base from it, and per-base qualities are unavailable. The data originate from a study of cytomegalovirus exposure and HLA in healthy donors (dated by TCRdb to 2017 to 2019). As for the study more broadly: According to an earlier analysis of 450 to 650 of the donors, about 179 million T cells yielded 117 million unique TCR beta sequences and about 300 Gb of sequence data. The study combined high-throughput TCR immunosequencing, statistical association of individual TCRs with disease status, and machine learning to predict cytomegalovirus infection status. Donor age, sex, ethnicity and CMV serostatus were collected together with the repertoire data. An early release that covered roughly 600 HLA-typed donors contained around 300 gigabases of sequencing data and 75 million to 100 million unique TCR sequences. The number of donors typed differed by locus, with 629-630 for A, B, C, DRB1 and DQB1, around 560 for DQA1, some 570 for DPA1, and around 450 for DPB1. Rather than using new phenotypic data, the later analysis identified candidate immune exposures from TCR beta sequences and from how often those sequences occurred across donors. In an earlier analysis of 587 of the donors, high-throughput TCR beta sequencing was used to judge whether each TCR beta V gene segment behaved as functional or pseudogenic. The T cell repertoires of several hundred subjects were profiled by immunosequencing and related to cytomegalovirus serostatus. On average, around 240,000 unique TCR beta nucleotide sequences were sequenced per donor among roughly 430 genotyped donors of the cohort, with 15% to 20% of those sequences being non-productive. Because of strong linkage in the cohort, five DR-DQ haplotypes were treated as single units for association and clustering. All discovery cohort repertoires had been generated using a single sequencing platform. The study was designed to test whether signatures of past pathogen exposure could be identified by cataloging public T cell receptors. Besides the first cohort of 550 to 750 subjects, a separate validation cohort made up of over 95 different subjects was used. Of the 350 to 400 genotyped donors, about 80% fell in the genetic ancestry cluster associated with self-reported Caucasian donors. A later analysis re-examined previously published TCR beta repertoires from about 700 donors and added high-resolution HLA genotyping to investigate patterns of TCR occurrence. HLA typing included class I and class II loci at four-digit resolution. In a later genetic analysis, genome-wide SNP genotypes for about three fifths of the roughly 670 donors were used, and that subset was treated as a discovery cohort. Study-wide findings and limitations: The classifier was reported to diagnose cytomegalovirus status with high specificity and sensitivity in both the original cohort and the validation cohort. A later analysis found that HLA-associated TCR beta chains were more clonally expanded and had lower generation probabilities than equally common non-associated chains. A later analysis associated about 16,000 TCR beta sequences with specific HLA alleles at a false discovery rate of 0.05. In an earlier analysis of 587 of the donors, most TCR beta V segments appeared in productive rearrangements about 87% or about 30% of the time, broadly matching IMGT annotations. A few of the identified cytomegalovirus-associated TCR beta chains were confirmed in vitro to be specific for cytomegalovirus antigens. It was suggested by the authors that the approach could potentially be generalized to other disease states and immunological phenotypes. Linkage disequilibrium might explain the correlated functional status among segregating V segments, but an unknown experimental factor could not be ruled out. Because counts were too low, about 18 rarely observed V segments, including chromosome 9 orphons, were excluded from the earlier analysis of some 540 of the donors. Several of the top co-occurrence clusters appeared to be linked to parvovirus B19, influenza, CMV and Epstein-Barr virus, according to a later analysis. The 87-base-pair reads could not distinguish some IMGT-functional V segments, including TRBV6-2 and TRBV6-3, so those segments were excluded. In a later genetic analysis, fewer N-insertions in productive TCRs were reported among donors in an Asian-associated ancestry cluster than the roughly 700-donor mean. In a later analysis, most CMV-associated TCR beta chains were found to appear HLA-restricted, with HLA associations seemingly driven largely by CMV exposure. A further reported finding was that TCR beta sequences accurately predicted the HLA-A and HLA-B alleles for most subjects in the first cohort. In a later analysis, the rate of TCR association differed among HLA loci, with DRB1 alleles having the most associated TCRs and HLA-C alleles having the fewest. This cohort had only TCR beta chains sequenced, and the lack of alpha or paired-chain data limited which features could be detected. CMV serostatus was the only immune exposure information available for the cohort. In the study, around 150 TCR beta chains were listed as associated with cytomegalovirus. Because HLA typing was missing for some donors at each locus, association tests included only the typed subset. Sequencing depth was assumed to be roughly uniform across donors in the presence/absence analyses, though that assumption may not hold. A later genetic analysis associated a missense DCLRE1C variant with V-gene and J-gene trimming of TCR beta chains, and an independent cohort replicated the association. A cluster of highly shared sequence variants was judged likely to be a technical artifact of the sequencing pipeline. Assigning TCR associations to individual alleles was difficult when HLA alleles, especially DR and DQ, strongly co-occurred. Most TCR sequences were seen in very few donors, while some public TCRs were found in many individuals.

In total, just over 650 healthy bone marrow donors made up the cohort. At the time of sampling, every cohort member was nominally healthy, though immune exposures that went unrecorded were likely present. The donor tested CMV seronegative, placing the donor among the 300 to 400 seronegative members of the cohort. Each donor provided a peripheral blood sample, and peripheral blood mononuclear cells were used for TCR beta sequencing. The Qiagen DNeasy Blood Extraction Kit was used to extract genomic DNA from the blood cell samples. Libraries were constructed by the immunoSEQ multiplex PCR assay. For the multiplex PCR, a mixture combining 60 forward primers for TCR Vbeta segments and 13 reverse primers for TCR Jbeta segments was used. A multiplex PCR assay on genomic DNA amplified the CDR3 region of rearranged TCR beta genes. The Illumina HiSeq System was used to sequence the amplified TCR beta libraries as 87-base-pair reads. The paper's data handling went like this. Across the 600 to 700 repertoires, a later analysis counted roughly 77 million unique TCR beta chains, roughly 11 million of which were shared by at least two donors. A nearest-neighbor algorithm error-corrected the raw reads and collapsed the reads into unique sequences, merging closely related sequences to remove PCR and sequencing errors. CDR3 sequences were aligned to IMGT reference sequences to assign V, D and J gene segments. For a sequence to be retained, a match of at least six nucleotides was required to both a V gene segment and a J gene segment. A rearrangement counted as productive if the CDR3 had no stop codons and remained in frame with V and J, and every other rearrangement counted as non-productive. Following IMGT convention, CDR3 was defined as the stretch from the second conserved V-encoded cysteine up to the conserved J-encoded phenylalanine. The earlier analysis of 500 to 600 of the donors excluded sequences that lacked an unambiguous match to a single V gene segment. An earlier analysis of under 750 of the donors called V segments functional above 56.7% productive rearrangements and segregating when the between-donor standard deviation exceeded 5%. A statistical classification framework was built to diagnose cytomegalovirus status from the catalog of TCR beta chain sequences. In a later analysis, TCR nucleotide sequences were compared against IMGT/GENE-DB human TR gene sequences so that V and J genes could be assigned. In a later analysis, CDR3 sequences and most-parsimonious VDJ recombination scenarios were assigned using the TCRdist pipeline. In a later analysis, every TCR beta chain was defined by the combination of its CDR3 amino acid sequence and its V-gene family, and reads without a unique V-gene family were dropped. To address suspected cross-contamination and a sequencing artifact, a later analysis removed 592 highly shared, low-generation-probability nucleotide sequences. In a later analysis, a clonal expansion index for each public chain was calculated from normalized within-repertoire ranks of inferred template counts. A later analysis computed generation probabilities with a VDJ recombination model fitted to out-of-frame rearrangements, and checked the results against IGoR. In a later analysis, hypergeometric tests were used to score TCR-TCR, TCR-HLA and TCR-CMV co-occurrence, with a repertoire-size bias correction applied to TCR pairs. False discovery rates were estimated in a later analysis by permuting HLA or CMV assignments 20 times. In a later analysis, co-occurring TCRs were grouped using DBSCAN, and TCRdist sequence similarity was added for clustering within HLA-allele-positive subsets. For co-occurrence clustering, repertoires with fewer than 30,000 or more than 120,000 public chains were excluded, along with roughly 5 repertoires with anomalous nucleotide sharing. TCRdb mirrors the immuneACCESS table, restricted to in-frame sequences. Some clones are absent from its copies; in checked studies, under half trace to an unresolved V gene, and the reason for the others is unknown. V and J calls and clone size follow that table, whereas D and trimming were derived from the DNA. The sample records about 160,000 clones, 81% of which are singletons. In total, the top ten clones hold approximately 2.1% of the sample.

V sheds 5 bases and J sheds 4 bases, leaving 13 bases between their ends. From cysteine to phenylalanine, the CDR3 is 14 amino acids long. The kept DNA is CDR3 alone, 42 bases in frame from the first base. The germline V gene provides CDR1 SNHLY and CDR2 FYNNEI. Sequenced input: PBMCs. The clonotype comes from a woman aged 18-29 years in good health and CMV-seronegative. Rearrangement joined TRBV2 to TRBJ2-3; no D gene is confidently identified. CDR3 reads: CASSSGLGSDTQYF. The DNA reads TGTGCCAGCAGTTCCGGGTTGGGTTCAGATACGCAGTATTTT.